This T cell receptor beta chain was retrieved from a study of monozygotic twins with inflammatory bowel disease. Blood was drawn once per donor, and each sample measured approximately 2.5 ml. Reanalyzing the 5' RACE reads, TCRdb keeps one entry per CDR3 protein, without DNA. This sample contains roughly 300,000 distinct CDR3 sequences. The CDR3 is 14 residues long. Germline V CDR1 and CDR2: SGHTA, FQGNSA. This sequence was found in a human donor with ulcerative colitis or Crohn's disease, or a healthy co-twin of an affected twin (not recorded which). The chain couples TRBV7-2 to TRBJ1-1; there is no DNA to check the TCRdb D call of TRBD1. The sequencing input was blood. CDR3 in amino acids: CASSPATVGTEAFF.